These 27 T cell receptor beta chains originate from one sample sequenced in a study of blood T cell repertoires in COVID-19 (dated by TCRdb to about 2020). Preparation of the library involved the immunoSEQ multiplex PCR assay. TCRdb re-hosts the immuneACCESS table, in-frame sequences only. Its copies lack some clones; in the studies checked, an unresolved V gene accounts for under half of them, and the cause for the rest is not known. The sample table contains tens of thousands of clones; only one count was recorded for 75% to 85% of them. The ten top clones hold around 2.5% of the sample. Input material: peripheral blood. The receptors derive from a woman aged 55-69 years with acute or convalescent COVID-19.

This rearrangement joins TRBV3-1 (or the pseudogene TRBV3-2) to TRBJ1-2; 8 positions match TRBD1. Per germline, CDR1 LGHDT and CDR2 YNNKEL (reference sequence). This CDR3 is 15 amino acids long. After removal of 4 bases from V and 6 bases from J, the junction contained 10 bases not matched to a gene. DNA of the CDR3: TGTGCCAGCAGCCCCCCCCAGGGGGCGCGTAATGGCTACACCTTC. Translated: CASSPPQGARNGYTF.

This clone was seen a single time. J is TRBJ2-7 and V is TRBV18; the match to TRBD2 covers 9 bases. Looked up from germline, CDR1 is KGHSH and CDR2 is LQKENI. The V gene end was trimmed by 5 bases and the J gene end by 4 bases; junction bases not matched to a gene: 6. The CDR3 runs to 14 residues. CDR3 bases: TGTGCCAGCTCAAAGACTAGCGGAGAATACGAGCAGTACTTC. This translates into CASSKTSGEYEQYF.

As regards this clone: A read error may account for a junction end that differs from germline. The sample holds other DNA sequences that translate to the same CDR3. This chain connects TRBV5-1 to TRBJ2-1, with 9 bases matching TRBD1. Germline V gives CDR1 SGHRS, CDR2 YFSETQ. The CDR3 sequence is 15 residues long. CDR3 nucleotide sequence: TGCGCCAGCAGCTGGGGGGACAGGGCCGGCAATGAGCAATTCTTC. Translation gives CASSWGDRAGNEQFF.

This clone has just one count. The J gene is TRBJ2-7, the V gene TRBV3-1 (or the pseudogene TRBV3-2); 12 positions agree with TRBD1. Trimming removed 5 bases from V and 4 bases from J; junction bases left unmatched: 3. The CDR3 consists of 14 residues. Germline CDR1 and CDR2: LGHDT and YNNKEL (reference sequence). This CDR3 is CASSGDRGPYEQYF. The CDR3 DNA reads as TGTGCCAGCAGCGGGGACAGGGGGCCTTACGAGCAGTACTTC.

The chain carries TRBV4-2 and TRBJ2-7; TRBD2 agrees at 7 bases. J gave up 4 bases and V 0 bases, and 9 bases lay outside the gene matches. The V gene's germline CDR1 is LGHNA and CDR2 YNFKEQ. CDR3 length: 16 amino acids. As DNA, the CDR3 is TGTGCCAGCAGCCAAGATGTCGGGGGGTTCCTGTACGAGCAGTACTTC. This gives the protein CASSQDVGGFLYEQYF.

This clone was counted once. V is TRBV5-6 and J is TRBJ2-3; 13 nucleotides align to TRBD2. V shed 4 bases and J 4 bases; nucleotides not matched to a gene: 9. CDR3 length equals 17 residues. Looked up from germline, CDR1 is SGHDT and CDR2 is YYEEEE. CDR3 nucleotides: TGTGCCAGCAGCCTACCAACTAGCGGGGGGGCGCCAGATACGCAGTATTTT. This codes for CASSLPTSGGAPDTQYF.

This clone has more than one count but fewer than ten. The chain couples TRBV27 to TRBJ1-1, with a tentative D call TRBD1 (5 bases). Germline V gives CDR1 MNHEY, CDR2 SMNVEV (reference sequence). V lost 6 bases, J lost 2 bases, and 19 bases lay in between. The CDR3 totals 16 residues. CDR3 DNA: TGTGCCAGCAGCTTGGAGGGAGGGGTTGCCAACACTGAAGCTTTCTTT. This encodes CASSLEGGVANTEAFF.

CDR3 loop: CASSPGTGRSYGYTF. CDR3 coding DNA: TGTGCCAGCTCACCAGGGACAGGGCGTTCCTATGGCTACACCTTC. The V call is TRBV18, the J call TRBJ1-2, with 9 bases lining up with TRBD1. J gave up 4 bases and V 2 bases, and 5 bases lay outside the gene matches. This CDR3 is built from 15 residues. Germline V gene lookup returns CDR1 KGHSH and CDR2 LQKENI.

V and J are TRBV7-9 and TRBJ2-3; 9 positions match TRBD2. The CDR3 has 15 residues. Trimming cost V 2 bases and J 2 bases; bases outside gene matches: 2. Germline V gene sequence: CDR1 SEHNR, CDR2 FQNEAQ (reference sequence). CDR3 sequence reads: CASSLKREDTDTQYF. CDR3 sequence (DNA): TGTGCCAGCAGCTTAAAGCGGGAGGACACAGATACGCAGTATTTT.

The gene calls are TRBV20-1 and TRBJ1-2; 10 positions match TRBD1. Per the germline V gene, CDR1 is DFQATT and CDR2 is SNEGSKA (reference sequence). The CDR3 extends over 14 amino acids. V was pared by 3 bases and J by 7 bases, with 8 bases of the junction left unmatched. The CDR3 DNA reads TGCAGTGCTAGTAACCGACAGGGGGCCAGTGGCTACACCTTC. Its translation is CSASNRQGASGYTF.

The V gene is TRBV6-5, the J gene TRBJ1-1, with a weak D call TRBD1 (5 bases). This CDR3 contains 14 residues. V was shortened by 2 bases and J by 6 bases, with 13 bases between the two germline ends. CDR1 and CDR2 (germline): MNHEY, SVGAGI. The DNA of the CDR3 is TGTGCCAGCAGTTACACCGGACAAGGCGCTGAAGCTTTCTTT. This sequence encodes CASSYTGQGAEAFF.

The table lists this clone with a few counts. This chain connects TRBV2 to TRBJ1-2; tentatively, D is TRBD1 (6 bases). This CDR3 is built from 14 residues. Germline V gives CDR1 SNHLY, CDR2 FYNNEI. V dropped 6 bases and J dropped 4 bases, with 15 bases sitting between them. In DNA, the CDR3 is TGTGCCAGCAGAGTCCGGGACATCCCCTATGGCTACACCTTC. It is translated as CASRVRDIPYGYTF.

The CDR3 loop reads CASSPVGGPSSSYNSPLHF. CDR3 DNA: TGCGCCAGCAGCCCGGTCGGGGGGCCTTCGAGCTCCTATAATTCACCCCTCCACTTT. This chain links TRBV4-1 with TRBJ1-6, with D possibly TRBD1 on 6 matching bases. The CDR3 is made up of 19 amino acids. V was shortened by 4 bases and J by 0 bases, with 19 bases between the two germline ends. Germline-derived CDR1 and CDR2 are MGHRA and YSYEKL.

The chain uses TRBV7-8 and TRBJ2-5; 9 bases align to TRBD2. The CDR3 has 18 amino acids. The germline CDR1 and CDR2 sequences are SGHVS and FQNEAQ. After removal of 1 base from V and 4 bases from J, the junction contained 13 bases not matched to a gene. The CDR3 coding sequence is TGTGCCAGCAGCTTAGAATTCCGCGGGGGGGCTGATGGAGAGACCCAGTACTTC. It is translated as CASSLEFRGGADGETQYF.

J is TRBJ1-5 and V is TRBV4-1; D uncertain. V dropped 0 bases and J dropped 5 bases, with 11 bases sitting between them. This CDR3 contains 15 residues. The germline gives CDR1 MGHRA, CDR2 YSYEKL. In nucleotides, the CDR3 is TGCGCCAGCAGCCAAGAAGCAGGAAGTGATCAGCCCCAGCATTTT. As protein: CASSQEAGSDQPQHF.

The chain employs TRBV14 and TRBJ2-1; 7 bases line up with TRBD2. The germline V gene has CDR1 SGHDN and CDR2 FVKESK. V gave up 5 bases and J gave up 4 bases; unmatched junction bases: 5. There are 14 residues in the CDR3. The CDR3 spells CASSSRGGYNEQFF. CDR3 nucleotides: TGTGCCAGCAGCTCCCGGGGAGGGTACAATGAGCAGTTCTTC.

The chain employs TRBV12-3 or TRBV12-4 and TRBJ2-3; D may be TRBD2 (6 bases). Deletions cut 1 base from V and 9 bases from J, with 11 bases between. The CDR3 runs to 13 residues. The CDR3 loop is CASSLGGRRTQYF. The CDR3 DNA is TGTGCCAGCAGTTTAGGGGGGAGGAGGACGCAGTATTTT.

The chain uses TRBV10-3 and TRBJ1-2; tentative D call: TRBD1 (6 bases). This CDR3 region has 13 residues. Trimming removed 10 bases at V and 0 bases at J, with 12 bases between. Germline V gives CDR1 ENHRY, CDR2 SYGVKD. DNA of the CDR3: TGTGCCACAACAGGGAAAACTAACTATGGCTACACCTTC. Translating it yields CATTGKTNYGYTF.

This clone came up once. The chain carries TRBV11-3 and TRBJ2-1; TRBD2 agrees at 11 bases. With 5 bases clipped from V and 4 bases from J, the junction kept 4 bases outside the gene matches. Germline assignment: CDR1 SGHNT and CDR2 YENEEA. The CDR3 sequence is 15 residues long. The CDR3 loop reads CASSRTSGPYNEQFF. The CDR3 DNA is TGTGCCAGCAGCCGGACTAGCGGGCCTTACAATGAGCAGTTCTTC.

The chain couples TRBV5-1 to TRBJ2-1; D may be TRBD1 (6 bases). The V end lost 0 bases, the J end lost 8 bases, and 12 bases lay between the germline ends. CDR1 SGHRS and CDR2 YFSETQ come from the germline V gene. CDR3 size: 14 residues. The CDR3 sequence: CASSLGVQGDEQFF. The CDR3 region has the DNA TGCGCCAGCAGCTTGGGGGTACAGGGCGATGAGCAGTTCTTC. The whole variable domain, remainder taken from reference TRBV5-1 and TRBJ2-1, is KAGVTQTPRYLIKTRGQQVTLSCSPISGHRSVSWYQQTPGQGLQFLFEYFSETQRNKGNFPGRFSGRQFSNSRSEMNVSTLELGDSALYLCASSLGVQGDEQFFGPGTRLTVL.

Comment on this clone: The same CDR3 arises from other DNA sequences in this sample as well. The chain has TRBV10-3 and TRBJ1-1, with 8 bases lining up with TRBD1. V shed 3 bases, J shed 4 bases, and the junction held 7 bases outside the gene matches. Germline-derived CDR1 and CDR2 are ENHRY and SYGVKD. The CDR3 runs to 15 residues. CDR3 sequence reads: CAISESQGEGTEAFF. The CDR3 DNA is TGTGCCATCAGTGAATCACAGGGGGAGGGCACTGAAGCTTTCTTT.

CDR3 sequence (DNA): TGTGCCACCAGCACCGGGACAGGGGGGGATCCCAGCAATCAGCCCCAGCATTTT. Translated, it gives CATSTGTGGDPSNQPQHF. The rearrangement uses TRBV15 and TRBJ1-5; 11 nucleotides align to TRBD1. CDR3 length: 18 amino acids. V shed 4 bases and J 1 base; nucleotides not matched to a gene: 9. Germline V gene sequence: CDR1 LNHNV, CDR2 YYDKDF (reference sequence).

The rearrangement joins TRBV28 to TRBJ2-4, with D perhaps matching TRBD1 (6 bases). CDR1 MDHEN and CDR2 SYDVKM come from the germline V gene. The CDR3 runs to 16 residues. Trimming left V 5 bases short and J 6 bases short, with 20 bases between. The DNA of the CDR3 is TGTGCCAGCAGTAGTTCCGGGACAACGAAAGGAAACATTCAGTACTTC. The encoded protein is CASSSSGTTKGNIQYF.

The chain recombines TRBV5-6 with TRBJ1-1, with TRBD1 matching 7 bases. Trimming cost V 2 bases and J 1 base; bases outside gene matches: 8. Germline assignment: CDR1 SGHDT and CDR2 YYEEEE. The length of the CDR3 is 16 residues. The CDR3 DNA follows: TGTGCCAGCAGCTTCCTACAGGGGACCCCGAACACTGAAGCTTTCTTT. It encodes CASSFLQGTPNTEAFF.

This clone has a handful of counts. The genes are TRBV6-5 and TRBJ1-1, with a possible D match to TRBD1 (5 bases). V lost 6 bases and J lost 7, with 15 bases in between. This CDR3 contains 13 residues. The germline V gene has CDR1 MNHEY and CDR2 SVGAGI. This chain's CDR3 is CASRKSTGSEAFF. The CDR3, as DNA: TGTGCCAGCAGGAAATCCACAGGAAGTGAAGCTTTCTTT.

This sequence joins TRBV5-3 and TRBJ1-2; the match to TRBD1 covers 10 bases. TRBV5-3 carries the ORF label, with uncertain function. This CDR3 is 16 amino acids long. J gave up 8 bases and V 0 bases, and 10 bases lay outside the gene matches. The CDR3 bases are TGTGCCAGAAGCTTGGGACAGGGGGCATGCATTCGAGGCTACACCTTC. Residues: CARSLGQGACIRGYTF.

This chain joins TRBV7-3 and TRBJ1-4; no reliable D call. The CDR3 runs 11 residues. V was trimmed by 8 bases and J by 8 bases, leaving 9 bases between them. Germline CDR1 reads SGHTA; CDR2 reads FQGTGA. DNA for the CDR3: TGTGCCAGCCCACCTGGCGAAAAACTGTTTTTT. Residues: CASPPGEKLFF.